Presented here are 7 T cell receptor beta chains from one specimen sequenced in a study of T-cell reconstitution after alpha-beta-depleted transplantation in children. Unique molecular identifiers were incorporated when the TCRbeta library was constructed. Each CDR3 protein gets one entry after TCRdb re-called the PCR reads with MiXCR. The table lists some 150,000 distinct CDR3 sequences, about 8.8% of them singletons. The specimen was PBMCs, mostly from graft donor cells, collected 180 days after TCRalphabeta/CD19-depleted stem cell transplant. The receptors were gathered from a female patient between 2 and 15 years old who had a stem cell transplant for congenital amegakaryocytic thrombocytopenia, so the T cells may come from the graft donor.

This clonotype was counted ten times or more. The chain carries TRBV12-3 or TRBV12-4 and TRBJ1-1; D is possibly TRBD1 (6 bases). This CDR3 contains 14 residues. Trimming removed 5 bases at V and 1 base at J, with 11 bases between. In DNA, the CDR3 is TGTGCCAGCAGTCGAGAGACAGGGAACACTGAAGCTTTCTTT. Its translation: CASSRETGNTEAFF.

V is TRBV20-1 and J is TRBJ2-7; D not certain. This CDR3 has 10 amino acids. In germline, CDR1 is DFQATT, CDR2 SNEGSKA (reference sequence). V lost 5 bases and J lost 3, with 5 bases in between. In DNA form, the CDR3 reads TGCAGTGCTTACAGCTACGAGCAGTACTTC. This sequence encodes CSAYSYEQYF.

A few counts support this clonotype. The CDR3 here is CASSLAGRTV. The CDR3 DNA reads TGTGCCAGCAGCTTAGCGGGGAGGACAGTC. V is TRBV11-2 and J is TRBJ2-7; weak D call: TRBD2 (6 bases). The CDR3 consists of 10 residues. The germline CDR1 and CDR2 sequences are SGHAT and FQNNGV.

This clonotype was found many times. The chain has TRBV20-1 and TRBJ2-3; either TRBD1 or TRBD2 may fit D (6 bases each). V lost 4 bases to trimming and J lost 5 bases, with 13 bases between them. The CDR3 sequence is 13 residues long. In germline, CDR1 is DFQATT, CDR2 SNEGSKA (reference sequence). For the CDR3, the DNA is TGCAGTGCTACACGGGGGCGCGAAGATACGCAGTATTTT. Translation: CSATRGREDTQYF.

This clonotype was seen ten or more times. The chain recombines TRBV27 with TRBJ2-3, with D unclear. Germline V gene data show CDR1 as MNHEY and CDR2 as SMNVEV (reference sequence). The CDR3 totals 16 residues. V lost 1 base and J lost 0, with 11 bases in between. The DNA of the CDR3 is TGTGCCAGCAGTTTATTGGGCGGCTTCAGCACAGATACGCAGTATTTT. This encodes CASSLLGGFSTDTQYF.

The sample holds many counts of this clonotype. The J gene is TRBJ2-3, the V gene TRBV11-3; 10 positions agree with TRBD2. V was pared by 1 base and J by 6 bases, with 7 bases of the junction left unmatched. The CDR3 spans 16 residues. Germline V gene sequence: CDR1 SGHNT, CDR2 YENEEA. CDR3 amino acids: CASSLGLAGVLDTQYF. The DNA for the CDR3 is TGTGCCAGCAGCTTAGGCCTAGCGGGAGTACTGGATACGCAGTATTTT.

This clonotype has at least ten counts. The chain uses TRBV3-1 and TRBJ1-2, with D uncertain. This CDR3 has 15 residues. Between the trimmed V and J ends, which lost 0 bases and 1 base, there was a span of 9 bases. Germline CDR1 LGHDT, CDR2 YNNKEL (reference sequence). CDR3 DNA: TGTGCCAGCAGCCAAGATCGAGGCTATAACTATGGCTACACCTTC. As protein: CASSQDRGYNYGYTF. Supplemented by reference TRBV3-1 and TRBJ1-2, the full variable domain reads DTAVSQTPKYLVTQMGNDKSIKCEQNLGHDTMYWYKQDSKKFLKIMFSYNNKELIINETVPNRFSPKSPDKAHLNLHINSLELGDSAVYFCASSQDRGYNYGYTFGSGTRLTVV.